The rows below give T cell receptor beta chains drawn from one sample of a study of blood T cells in healthy people across ages. One entry per CDR3 protein results from TCRdb running MiXCR on the 5' RACE reads. The sample has over a million distinct CDR3 sequences; around 45% are singletons. Sequenced sample: blood. The receptors originated from a woman aged 55-69 years in good health. Each CDR3 is given with its conserved first and last residue. D genes are given only for firm matches. Size tells how often a clone was seen (once, few, many) or the class of an expanded clone, and some rows leave it out.

CDR3nt | CDR3aa | d_gene | j_gene | abundance | v_gene
TGCGCCAGCGGGACAGGGAAAGAGAACACTGAAGCTTTCTTT | CASGTGKENTEAFF | TRBD1 | TRBJ1-1 | - | TRBV5-1
TGCGCCAGCAGGCCCGGGACACAAGAGACCCAGTACTTC | CASRPGTQETQYF | - | TRBJ2-5 | few | TRBV10-2
TGTGCCAGCAGCCGGATTAGCGGGAGTAGCTACGAGCAGTACTTC | CASSRISGSSYEQYF | TRBD2 | TRBJ2-7 | few | TRBV14
TGCGGCACACCCACAGGGTTCCTAAGCTCCTACAATGAGCAGTACTTC | CGTPTGFLSSYNEQYF | - | TRBJ2-7 | once | TRBV29-1
TGCAGCGCCCGATCGACAGGGGGGAATGAAAAACTGTTTTTT | CSARSTGGNEKLFF | TRBD1 | TRBJ1-4 | few | TRBV29-1
TGTGCCAGCAGCGTAGGTTCCTACGAGCAGTACTTC | CASSVGSYEQYF | - | TRBJ2-7 | many | TRBV9
TGCAGTGCTAGAGACGTAGACAGGGGGCGAACTGGTGGCTACACCTTC | CSARDVDRGRTGGYTF | TRBD1 | TRBJ1-2 | - | TRBV20-1
TGCAGCGTTGGACAGGGCCCCAATCAGCCCCAGCATTTT | CSVGQGPNQPQHF | TRBD1 | TRBJ1-5 | - | TRBV29-1
TGTGCCAGCAGTGCAAACAACTATGGCTACACCTTC | CASSANNYGYTF | - | TRBJ1-2 | - | TRBV2
TGTGCCAGCAGTTTAGAGACTAGCGGCAAGCAGTACTTC | CASSLETSGKQYF | TRBD2 | TRBJ2-7 | few | TRBV27
TGTGCCACCAGTGATTCTATTAGCATTATACACAATGAGCAGTTCTTC | CATSDSISIIHNEQFF | - | TRBJ2-1 | - | TRBV24-1
TGTGCCAGCAAAGCCTCCTACAATGAGCAGTACTTC | CASKASYNEQYF | - | TRBJ2-7 | - | TRBV6-5
TGTGCCAGCAGCCCGACAAAGGGCGGATTATGGTACTTC | CASSPTKGGLWYF | - | TRBJ2-4 | few | TRBV7-9
TGTGCTAGTGGTTTGGGACTAGCGGGCGATGAGCAGTACTTC | CASGLGLAGDEQYF | TRBD2 | TRBJ2-7 | - | TRBV12-5
TGCGCCAGCAGTGAACCTTACGATGAGCAGTTCTTC | CASSEPYDEQFF | - | TRBJ2-1 | - | TRBV5-1
TGTGCCAGCAGCCTTGGCGCGAGACCTGGCGGAGGTTCGGTCGGGTACGAGCAGTACTTC | CASSLGARPGGGSVGYEQYF | - | TRBJ2-7 | - | TRBV9
TGTGCCAGCAGCCGTGTGGGCGTCCGGCCGGAGACCCAGTACTTC | CASSRVGVRPETQYF | - | TRBJ2-5 | - | TRBV7-2
TGTGCCAGCAGCGTAGGTGGTTTGCCTAAATACAATGAGCAGTTCTTC | CASSVGGLPKYNEQFF | - | TRBJ2-1 | - | TRBV9
TGTGCCAGCAGTTTTGGGTGGAACTATGGCTACACCTTC | CASSFGWNYGYTF | - | TRBJ1-2 | - | TRBV28
TGTGCCAGCAGTTCCTTGAAAAGGGGGTTATCCTACGAGCAGTACTTC | CASSSLKRGLSYEQYF | - | TRBJ2-7 | - | TRBV28
TGTGCCAGCAGCTCCGGGACACCTAGGTCCTACGAGCAGTACTTC | CASSSGTPRSYEQYF | - | TRBJ2-7 | few | TRBV21-1
TGCAGTGCTAGAGATCGAACAGGGGGACATGGCTACACCTTC | CSARDRTGGHGYTF | TRBD1 | TRBJ1-2 | few | TRBV20-1
TGTGCCAGCAGTAGTGACAGGTTCCTATATGGCTACACCTTC | CASSSDRFLYGYTF | - | TRBJ1-2 | - | TRBV2
TGTGCCAGCAGCCAAGGGGGACAGGGGAACGAGCAGTACTTC | CASSQGGQGNEQYF | TRBD1 | TRBJ2-7 | once | TRBV3-1
TGTGCCAGCAGCATATGGACTAGCGGCTACGAGCAGTACTTC | CASSIWTSGYEQYF | TRBD2 | TRBJ2-7 | - | TRBV9
TGCAGTGCCCCGAGGGGGGGCTCCTACGAGCAGTACTTC | CSAPRGGSYEQYF | - | TRBJ2-7 | many | TRBV20-1
TGTGCCAGCAGCTTCCGACAGGAAGCTTTCTTT | CASSFRQEAFF | - | TRBJ1-1 | - | TRBV7-9
TGTGCCAGCAGCCCAGAGGGGGGCTTTTCACCCCTCCACTTT | CASSPEGGFSPLHF | - | TRBJ1-6 | few | TRBV7-9
TGTGCCAGCAGCTTAGGGACGGAGAACTATGGCTACACCTTC | CASSLGTENYGYTF | - | TRBJ1-2 | few | TRBV7-2
TGTGCCATCAGTGAGTCATGGGACTCTTTCAATGAGCAGTTCTTC | CAISESWDSFNEQFF | - | TRBJ2-1 | few | TRBV10-3
TGTGCCAGCAGCCAAGGACAAGACTTAGCCAAAAACATTCAGTACTTC | CASSQGQDLAKNIQYF | - | TRBJ2-4 | few | TRBV3-1
TGTGCCAGCAGTTCGCAGCAGGGACTACCAATCGAGACCCAGTACTTC | CASSSQQGLPIETQYF | TRBD2 | TRBJ2-5 | - | TRBV12-3/TRBV12-4
TGTGCCAGCAGGCCCGGGGGGGCCAGCTCCTACAATGAGCAGTTCTTC | CASRPGGASSYNEQFF | TRBD2 | TRBJ2-1 | few | TRBV27
TGTGCCAGCAGTTTTCGGGCCACAGATACGCAGTATTTT | CASSFRATDTQYF | - | TRBJ2-3 | - | TRBV12-3/TRBV12-4
TGTGCCAGCAGTGAAGGCCGGACCCCACGGACTACGCAGTATTTT | CASSEGRTPRTTQYF | - | TRBJ2-3 | - | TRBV6-1
TGTGCCAGCAGCTCTATTGGGAGAACTGACAATGAGCAGTTCTTC | CASSSIGRTDNEQFF | - | TRBJ2-1 | - | TRBV11-2
TGTGCCAGCAGCCCGGGGGCAGCAGGGGCCAACGTCCTGACTTTC | CASSPGAAGANVLTF | - | TRBJ2-6 | few | TRBV3-1
TGCAGTGCTAGAGCCCCGGACAGAAATGGGAACTATGGCTACACCTTC | CSARAPDRNGNYGYTF | - | TRBJ1-2 | - | TRBV20-1
TGTGCCAGCAGCCAAGGGAACAGGGGGCAGGTGGAGACCCAGTACTTC | CASSQGNRGQVETQYF | TRBD1 | TRBJ2-5 | - | TRBV14
TGCAGTGCTAGAGATGGGGGCCTCGGTGCCTACAATGAGCAGTTCTTC | CSARDGGLGAYNEQFF | - | TRBJ2-1 | few | TRBV20-1
TGTGCCATCAGTGACTCTGGACAGCTCCAAGAGACCCAGAACTTC | CAISDSGQLQETQNF | - | TRBJ2-5 | - | TRBV10-3
TGTGCCAGCAGTGAAGCCGGGCCAGGAGCTTACGAGCAGTACTTC | CASSEAGPGAYEQYF | - | TRBJ2-7 | few | TRBV25-1
TGCGCCAGCAGCGGTGCTAAGAGCGGTGCAGGCACAGATACGCAGTATTTT | CASSGAKSGAGTDTQYF | - | TRBJ2-3 | few | TRBV5-1
TGTGCCAGCTTGTCGGGATTACGAAACAATGAGCAGTTCTTC | CASLSGLRNNEQFF | - | TRBJ2-1 | - | TRBV7-9
TGTGCCATCGAACCGTCGGGGGGCTATGGCTACACCTTC | CAIEPSGGYGYTF | - | TRBJ1-2 | few | TRBV12-3/TRBV12-4